Listed below are T cell receptor beta chains from one sample, sequenced in a study of lymphopenia after photon versus proton radiotherapy. Generated by immunoSEQ multiplex PCR, the TCRdb table keeps only in-frame clones and is missing some. The sample yields roughly 41,000 clones, approximately 87% seen once. The sample was peripheral blood, taken from a patient treated with photon-based radiotherapy. The receptor set was obtained from a man aged 50 to 60 with gastric cancer. Both conserved end residues are part of each CDR3. D genes are given only for firm matches.

v_gene: TRBV27
j_gene: TRBJ1-2
d_gene: NA
CDR3aa: CASSLRAGNLANYGYTF
CDR3nt: TGTGCCAGCAGTCTCAGGGCAGGGAATTTAGCTAACTATGGCTACACCTTC

v_gene: TRBV29-1
j_gene: TRBJ1-2
d_gene: NA
CDR3aa: CSVEDEWSSGGGYTF
CDR3nt: TGCAGCGTTGAAGATGAGTGGTCCTCGGGTGGAGGCTACACCTTC

v_gene: TRBV19
j_gene: TRBJ2-2
d_gene: TRBD2
CDR3aa: CASTGTSGQTGELFF
CDR3nt: TGTGCCAGTACTGGGACTAGTGGGCAGACCGGGGAGCTGTTTTTT

v_gene: TRBV4-1
j_gene: TRBJ2-1
d_gene: TRBD2
CDR3aa: CASSQIAGGDYNEQFF
CDR3nt: TGCGCCAGCAGCCAAATAGCGGGAGGGGATTACAATGAGCAGTTCTTC

v_gene: TRBV5-1
j_gene: TRBJ2-1
d_gene: TRBD2
CDR3aa: CASSLISGLDLDEQFF
CDR3nt: TGCGCCAGCAGCTTGATTTCGGGACTAGATCTCGATGAGCAGTTCTTC

v_gene: TRBV2
j_gene: TRBJ2-7
d_gene: NA
CDR3aa: CASKIQGSSYEQYF
CDR3nt: TGTGCCAGCAAAATCCAGGGTTCCTCTTACGAGCAGTACTTC

v_gene: TRBV7-9
j_gene: TRBJ1-1
d_gene: NA
CDR3aa: CASSAVTGGTEAFF
CDR3nt: TGTGCCAGCAGCGCAGTGACCGGGGGCACTGAAGCTTTCTTT

v_gene: TRBV12-5
j_gene: TRBJ2-7
d_gene: TRBD2
CDR3aa: CASGLVQGGLAGTYEQYF
CDR3nt: TGTGCTAGTGGTTTGGTACAAGGAGGACTAGCGGGTACCTACGAGCAGTACTTC

v_gene: TRBV5-1
j_gene: TRBJ1-2
d_gene: NA
CDR3aa: CASSSETGNYGYTF
CDR3nt: TGCGCCAGCAGCTCAGAGACCGGGAATTATGGCTACACCTTC

v_gene: TRBV5-4
j_gene: TRBJ1-1
d_gene: TRBD1
CDR3aa: CASSFGDRMNTEAFF
CDR3nt: TGTGCCAGCAGCTTCGGGGACAGAATGAACACTGAAGCTTTCTTT

v_gene: TRBV11-3
j_gene: TRBJ2-2
d_gene: TRBD1
CDR3aa: CASNDLHRGTGELFF
CDR3nt: TGTGCCAGCAACGATCTCCACAGGGGGACCGGGGAGCTGTTTTTT

v_gene: TRBV6-5
j_gene: TRBJ1-2
d_gene: NA
CDR3aa: CASRGLDGYTF
CDR3nt: TGTGCCAGCAGGGGGTTGGATGGCTACACCTTC

v_gene: TRBV19
j_gene: TRBJ2-1
d_gene: TRBD2
CDR3aa: CASSILSGSIYNEQFF
CDR3nt: TGTGCCAGTAGTATCCTTAGCGGGAGTATCTACAATGAGCAGTTCTTC

v_gene: TRBV11-3
j_gene: TRBJ2-3
d_gene: NA
CDR3aa: CASSSYGGTDTQYF
CDR3nt: TGTGCCAGCAGCTCCTATGGGGGCACAGATACGCAGTATTTT

v_gene: TRBV7-3
j_gene: TRBJ2-3
d_gene: NA
CDR3aa: CASSKSSGTQSTDTQYF
CDR3nt: TGTGCCAGCAGCAAAAGCTCTGGGACTCAGAGCACAGATACGCAGTATTTT

v_gene: TRBV6-6
j_gene: TRBJ2-3
d_gene: NA
CDR3aa: CASSYSRTSTDTQYF
CDR3nt: TGTGCCAGCAGTTACTCACGGACTAGCACAGATACGCAGTATTTT

v_gene: TRBV28
j_gene: TRBJ1-1
d_gene: NA
CDR3aa: CASSTRQLLSTEAFF
CDR3nt: TGTGCCAGCAGTACGCGACAGTTGTTGAGCACTGAAGCTTTCTTT

v_gene: TRBV7-2
j_gene: TRBJ2-7
d_gene: TRBD2
CDR3aa: CASSYKGTSGVNSYEQYF
CDR3nt: TGTGCCAGCAGCTATAAAGGGACTAGCGGGGTTAATTCCTACGAGCAGTACTTC

v_gene: TRBV6-1
j_gene: TRBJ2-7
d_gene: NA
CDR3aa: CASRETDQYEQYF
CDR3nt: TGTGCCAGCAGAGAGACAGACCAGTACGAGCAGTACTTC

v_gene: TRBV2
j_gene: TRBJ2-1
d_gene: NA
CDR3aa: CASGGNTYNEQFF
CDR3nt: TGTGCCAGCGGGGGAAATACCTACAATGAGCAGTTCTTC

v_gene: TRBV28
j_gene: TRBJ2-5
d_gene: NA
CDR3aa: CASSLWSLNNKETQYF
CDR3nt: TGTGCCAGCAGTTTATGGTCTCTAAATAATAAAGAGACCCAGTACTTC

v_gene: TRBV9
j_gene: TRBJ1-1
d_gene: NA
CDR3aa: CASSVAGDTEAFF
CDR3nt: TGTGCCAGCAGCGTAGCAGGAGACACTGAAGCTTTCTTT

v_gene: TRBV27
j_gene: TRBJ1-1
d_gene: NA
CDR3aa: CASSSTWRRDLNTEAFF
CDR3nt: TGTGCCAGCAGTTCCACCTGGAGGAGAGACTTGAACACTGAAGCTTTCTTT

v_gene: TRBV11-2
j_gene: TRBJ2-3
d_gene: NA
CDR3aa: CASSPLGGTDTQYF
CDR3nt: TGTGCCAGCAGCCCACTAGGGGGCACAGATACGCAGTATTTT

v_gene: TRBV28
j_gene: TRBJ2-6
d_gene: TRBD1
CDR3aa: CASRVDRGPSGANVLTF
CDR3nt: TGTGCCAGCCGAGTGGACAGGGGGCCCTCTGGGGCCAACGTCCTGACTTTC

v_gene: TRBV7-8
j_gene: TRBJ2-3
d_gene: TRBD2
CDR3aa: CASSLAPGLAGEVWRYF
CDR3nt: TGTGCCAGCAGCTTAGCGCCGGGACTAGCGGGAGAGGTCTGGCGGTATTTT

v_gene: TRBV5-5
j_gene: TRBJ1-5
d_gene: NA
CDR3aa: CASSRWEGGNQPQHF
CDR3nt: TGTGCCAGCAGCCGGTGGGAGGGGGGAAATCAGCCCCAGCATTTT

v_gene: TRBV7-2
j_gene: TRBJ1-3
d_gene: NA
CDR3aa: CASSLTGYSGNTIYF
CDR3nt: TGTGCCAGCAGCTTAACAGGGTACTCTGGAAACACCATATATTTT

v_gene: TRBV5-1
j_gene: TRBJ2-5
d_gene: NA
CDR3aa: CASNQGRTEETQYF
CDR3nt: TGCGCCAGCAACCAGGGCAGAACCGAAGAGACCCAGTACTTC

v_gene: TRBV5-1
j_gene: TRBJ2-5
d_gene: TRBD2
CDR3aa: CASRPSSGSGARETQYF
CDR3nt: TGCGCCAGCAGGCCCAGTAGCGGGAGTGGGGCACGGGAGACCCAGTACTTC

v_gene: TRBV18
j_gene: TRBJ1-4
d_gene: NA
CDR3aa: CASSSGLNEKLFF
CDR3nt: TGTGCCAGCTCATCGGGCCTTAATGAAAAACTGTTTTTT

v_gene: TRBV7-3
j_gene: TRBJ2-1
d_gene: TRBD1
CDR3aa: CASSQKTGQLYNEQFF
CDR3nt: TGTGCCAGCAGCCAAAAAACGGGACAGCTCTACAATGAGCAGTTCTTC